This entry concerns a single T cell receptor beta chain. The antigen is undetermined. RNA was extracted from bulk tissue without any cell sorting. Between August and November 2014, newly diagnosed, chemotherapy-naive lung cancer patients underwent thoracic surgery in China. The source of the sample is a study of tumor and adjacent non-tumor tissue in lung cancer. The trim removed 4 bases at V and 0 bases at J, leaving 9 bases unmatched. The germline V gene encodes CDR1 SGHDT and CDR2 YYEEEE. The CDR3 is 18 residues long. Three rounds of nested PCR, following a modified ARM-PCR protocol, produced the TCRbeta library. Each CDR3 protein gets one entry after TCRdb re-called the multiplex PCR reads with MiXCR. The table shows 120,000 or so distinct CDR3 sequences, with around 82% occurring only once. General study results and limits: Top 100 clones took a larger repertoire share in normal lung.

The chain combines TRBV5-6 with TRBJ2-6; 8 nucleotides line up with TRBD1. This TCR was sampled from a man in his sixties or seventies with non-small cell lung cancer. Specimen: lung tumor tissue. For the CDR3, the DNA is TGTGCCAGCAGCGCAGGACAGGGAGGAACCTCTGGGGCCAACGTCCTGACTTTC. Translating it yields CASSAGQGGTSGANVLTF.